One and the same sample provided the 12 T cell receptor beta chains below, sequenced in a study of blood T cell repertoires in COVID-19. Clones were sequenced by immunoSEQ multiplex PCR, and TCRdb holds only the in-frame ones, with some missing. Among about 200,000 clones listed, approximately 78% were seen once. The source material was peripheral blood. The receptors here all came from a woman aged 80 or older with COVID-19, enrolled during active disease.

The chain carries TRBV9 and TRBJ2-1, with 10 bases lining up with TRBD2. J gave up 3 bases and V 4 bases, and 4 bases lay outside the gene matches. CDR1 is SGDLS and CDR2 is YYNGEE in the germline V gene. This CDR3 spans 15 amino acids. The chain's CDR3 is CASSHASGSYNEQFF. The DNA of the CDR3 is TGTGCCAGCAGCCACGCTAGCGGGAGCTACAATGAGCAGTTCTTC.

In the case of this clone: The same CDR3 is also encoded by other DNA sequences in this sample. The V and J genes are TRBV18 and TRBJ2-3, with D unresolved. Trimming cost V 3 bases and J 2 bases, with 3 bases left between them. CDR3 length: 12 amino acids. Germline loops: CDR1 KGHSH, CDR2 LQKENI. The CDR3 DNA follows: TGTGCCAGCTCACCGTACACAGATACGCAGTATTTT. Amino acid sequence: CASSPYTDTQYF.

The chain combines TRBV5-4 with TRBJ2-2; 8 positions match TRBD1. After removal of 4 bases from V and 1 base from J, the junction contained 3 bases not matched to a gene. The germline V gene has CDR1 SGHNT and CDR2 YYREEE (reference sequence). The CDR3 consists of 15 residues. The CDR3 region has the DNA TGTGCCAGCAGCCAGGGGGCGCGGAACACCGGGGAGCTGTTTTTT. This sequence encodes CASSQGARNTGELFF. Using reference TRBV5-4 and TRBJ2-2 for the parts outside the CDR3, the full variable domain is ETGVTQSPTHLIKTRGQQVTLRCSSQSGHNTVSWYQQALGQGPQFIFQYYREEENGRGNFPPRFSGLQFPNYSSELNVNALELDDSALYLCASSQGARNTGELFFGEGSRLTVL.

The V and J genes are TRBV28 and TRBJ1-1; weak D call: TRBD1 (6 bases). Germline V lookup: CDR1 MDHEN, CDR2 SYDVKM. Trimming cost V 5 bases and J 0 bases, with 16 bases left between them. This CDR3 has 16 residues. CDR3 sequence reads: CASSPGKGQMNTEAFF. CDR3 coding DNA: TGTGCCAGCAGTCCGGGGAAGGGACAAATGAACACTGAAGCTTTCTTT.

This chain links TRBV30 with TRBJ2-1; possible D gene TRBD2, 5 bases. Per germline, CDR1 GTSNPN and CDR2 SVGIG (reference sequence). The CDR3 covers 12 residues. Trimming took off 0 bases at V and 7 bases at J, with 7 bases between the two ends. The CDR3 spells CAWSVRGNEQFF. The DNA for the CDR3 is TGTGCCTGGAGTGTACGCGGGAATGAGCAGTTCTTC.

In regard to this clone: The same CDR3 arises from other DNA sequences in this sample as well. In DNA, the CDR3 is TGTGCCAGTAGTAGGGGACAGGGGGGAACCGGGGAGCTGTTTTTT. Translating gives CASSRGQGGTGELFF. The genes are TRBV19 and TRBJ2-2; 11 positions match TRBD1. V was pared by 4 bases and J by 5 bases, with 3 bases of the junction left unmatched. CDR1 is LNHDA and CDR2 is SQIVND in the germline V gene (reference sequence). The CDR3 has 15 residues.

The CDR3, as DNA: TGTGCCAGCAGCTCGAACGGGGGATTGACCGGGGAGCTGTTTTTT. It encodes CASSSNGGLTGELFF. V is TRBV5-5 and J is TRBJ2-2; TRBD2 might be the D (6 bases). V lost 3 bases to trimming and J lost 5 bases, with 14 bases between them. There are 15 residues in the CDR3. CDR1 and CDR2 (germline): SGHKS, YYEKEE (reference sequence).

DNA for the CDR3: TGTGCCAGCAGTTACTTGACTAGCGGGAGTGAGACCCAGTACTTC. Amino acids: CASSYLTSGSETQYF. The V gene is TRBV6-2 or TRBV6-3, the J gene TRBJ2-5; the match to TRBD2 covers 12 bases. Losses at the gene ends were 1 base for V and 5 bases for J; bases not matched to a gene: 2. The CDR3 length is 15 residues. Germline V gene data show CDR1 as MNHEY and CDR2 as SVGEGT.

Only a few counts were recorded for this clone. The CDR3 here is CAWDSSYNEQFF. Written as DNA, the CDR3 is TGTGCCTGGGACAGCTCCTACAATGAGCAGTTCTTC. The chain uses TRBV30 and TRBJ2-1; tentative D call: TRBD1 (5 bases). CDR1 GTSNPN and CDR2 SVGIG come from the germline V gene (reference sequence). Trimming pared 5 bases from V and 0 bases from J, leaving 5 bases between. The CDR3 has 12 residues.

This clone was counted many times. The chain carries TRBV7-9 and TRBJ1-2; D not resolved. Germline CDR1 reads SEHNR; CDR2 reads FQNEAQ (reference sequence). Trimming shortened V by 5 bases and J by 9 bases, and 16 bases separated the two germline ends. CDR3 length equals 13 residues. The CDR3, as DNA: TGTGCCAGCAGCCCTCTGCTAGTGGGTAGCTACACCTTC. This encodes CASSPLLVGSYTF.

This clone was seen a handful of times. The rearrangement joins TRBV20-1 to TRBJ1-1; 7 bases are a match to TRBD1. Losses at the gene ends were 3 bases for V and 5 bases for J; bases not matched to a gene: 12. The CDR3 length is 15 residues. The germline CDR1 and CDR2 sequences are DFQATT and SNEGSKA (reference sequence). The DNA for the CDR3 is TGCAGTGCTAGTCCTCCCATCCAGGGGGTAACTGAAGCTTTCTTT. This translates into CSASPPIQGVTEAFF.

The rearrangement uses TRBV4-1 and TRBJ1-2; 8 nucleotides agree with TRBD1. Trimming at V came to 1 base and at J to 8 bases, leaving 12 bases not matched to a gene. Germline V gives CDR1 MGHRA, CDR2 YSYEKL. The CDR3 consists of 16 residues. The CDR3 DNA reads as TGCGCCAGCAGCCAAGGGATAGACAGGGGAAATACGGGCTACACCTTC. Amino acid sequence: CASSQGIDRGNTGYTF.